This TCR beta chain was identified during a study of T cells after yellow fever vaccination. As to this clonotype: What it recognizes is unknown.

TCRdb passed the 5' RACE reads through MiXCR, listing each CDR3 protein once. The table lists hundreds of thousands of distinct CDR3 sequences, roughly 14% of them singletons. Study-level findings and limits: Clonotype sharing between CD4 and CD8 compartments was small.

The V gene's germline CDR1 is DFQATT and CDR2 SNEGSKA (reference sequence). Trimming took 5 bases from V and 6 from J; bases not matched to a gene: 8. The CDR3 is 14 residues long. This material consisted of PBMCs, taken on the day of the yellow fever booster vaccination. This receptor was identified in a man younger than 40 who received the YFV17D yellow fever vaccine. V gene TRBV20-1 combines with J gene TRBJ2-2; 8 bases fit TRBD2. Written as DNA, the CDR3 is TGCAGTGCTTTTAAGCGGGAGCGGTCCGGGGAGCTGTTTTTT. This codes for CSAFKRERSGELFF.